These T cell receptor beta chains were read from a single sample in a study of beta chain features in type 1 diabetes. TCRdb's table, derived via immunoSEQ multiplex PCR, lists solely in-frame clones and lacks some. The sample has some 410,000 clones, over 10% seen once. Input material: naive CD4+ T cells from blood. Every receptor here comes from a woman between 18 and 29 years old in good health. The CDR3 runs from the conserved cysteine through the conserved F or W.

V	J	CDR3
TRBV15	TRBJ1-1	CATRNDRQNTEAFF
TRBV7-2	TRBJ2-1	CASSRMTGDNEQFF
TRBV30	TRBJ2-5	CAWSVRQTQYF
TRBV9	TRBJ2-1	CASSVSGVYNEQFF
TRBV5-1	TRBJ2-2	CASSSGTGPTGELFF
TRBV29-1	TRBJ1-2	CSVVRAGQGRSGYTF
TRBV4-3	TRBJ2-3	CASSPRLAGGYTDTQYF
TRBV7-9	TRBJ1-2	CASSPPGLTYGYTF
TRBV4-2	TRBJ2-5	CASSLGGAEETQYF
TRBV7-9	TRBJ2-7	CASRPGTGPYEQYF
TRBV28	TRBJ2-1	CASSLGHSEQFF
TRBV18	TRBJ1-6	CASSLTGDAPLHF
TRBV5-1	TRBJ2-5	CASSPGTSGRFQETQYF
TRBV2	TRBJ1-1	CASGISQNTEAFF
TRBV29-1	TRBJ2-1	CSVEDGAAGVYNEQFF
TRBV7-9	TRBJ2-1	CASSRGGFYNEQFF
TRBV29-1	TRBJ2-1	CSVETGPGQFF
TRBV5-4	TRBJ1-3	CASSLAGDSGNTIYF
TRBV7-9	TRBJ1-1	CASSHKQITEAFF
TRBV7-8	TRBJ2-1	CASSLANIQSNEQFF
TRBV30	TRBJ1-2	CAWSPGVGGYTF
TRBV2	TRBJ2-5	CASSEEEGKETQYF
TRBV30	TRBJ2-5	CAWSVLGTQETQYF
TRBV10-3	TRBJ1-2	CAIRGVSGGWDGYTF
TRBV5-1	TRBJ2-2	CASSFPNTGELFF